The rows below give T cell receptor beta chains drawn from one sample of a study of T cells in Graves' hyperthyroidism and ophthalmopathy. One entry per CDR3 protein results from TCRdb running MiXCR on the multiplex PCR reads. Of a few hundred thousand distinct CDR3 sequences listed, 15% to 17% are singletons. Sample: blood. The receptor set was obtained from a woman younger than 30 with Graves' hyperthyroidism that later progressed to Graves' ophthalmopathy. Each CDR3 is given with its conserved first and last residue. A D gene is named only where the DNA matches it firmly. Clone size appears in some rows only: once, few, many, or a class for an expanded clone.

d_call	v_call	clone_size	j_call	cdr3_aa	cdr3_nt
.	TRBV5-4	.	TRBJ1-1	CASSLVAANTEAFF	TGTGCCAGCAGCTTGGTGGCAGCGAACACTGAAGCTTTCTTT
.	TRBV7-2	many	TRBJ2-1	CASSSYGEQFF	TGTGCCAGCAGCTCATACGGTGAGCAGTTCTTC
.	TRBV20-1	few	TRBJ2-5	CSALGLAPYSQETQYF	TGCAGTGCTCTGGGGCTAGCGCCATACTCCCAAGAGACCCAGTACTTC
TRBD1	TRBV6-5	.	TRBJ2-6	CASSYLQGGLSGANVLTF	TGTGCCAGCAGTTACTTACAGGGGGGTCTCTCTGGGGCCAACGTCCTGACTTTC
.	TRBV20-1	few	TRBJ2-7	CSGKSSAVGSHEQYF	TGCAGTGGCAAGTCATCGGCGGTTGGATCTCACGAGCAGTACTTC
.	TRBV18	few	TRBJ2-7	CASSPQAEPYEQYF	TGTGCCAGCTCACCACAAGCGGAACCCTACGAGCAGTACTTC
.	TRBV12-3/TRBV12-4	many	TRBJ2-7	CASSLQESFYEQYF	TGTGCCAGCAGTTTACAGGAATCCTTCTACGAGCAGTACTTC
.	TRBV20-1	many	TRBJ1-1	CSARPPTSNTEAFF	TGCAGTGCTAGACCACCGACATCCAACACTGAAGCTTTCTTT
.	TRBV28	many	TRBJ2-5	CASRTDPGQAPWRESQETQYF	TGTGCCAGCAGGACCGACCCCGGACAGGCCCCTTGGCGGGAGTCACAAGAGACCCAGTACTTC
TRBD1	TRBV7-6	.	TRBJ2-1	CASSSTGSAYNEQFF	TGTGCCAGCAGTTCGACAGGGAGCGCCTACAATGAGCAGTTCTTC
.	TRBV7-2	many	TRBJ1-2	CASSLEGGYGYTF	TGTGCCAGCAGCTTAGAAGGGGGCTATGGCTACACCTTC
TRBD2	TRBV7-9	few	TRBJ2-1	CASSFGLAGWNEQFF	TGTGCCAGCAGCTTTGGCCTAGCGGGATGGAATGAGCAGTTCTTC
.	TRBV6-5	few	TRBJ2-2	CASSSQGGELFF	TGTGCCAGCAGTTCGCAGGGGGGGGAGCTGTTTTTT
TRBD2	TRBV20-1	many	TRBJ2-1	CSARSGRASYNEQFF	TGCAGTGCTAGAAGCGGGAGGGCCTCCTACAATGAGCAGTTCTTC
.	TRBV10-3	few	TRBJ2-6	CAISESGANVLTF	TGTGCCATCAGTGAGTCTGGGGCCAACGTCCTGACTTTC
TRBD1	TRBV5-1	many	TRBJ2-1	CASSLQGAMNEQFF	TGCGCCAGCAGCTTACAGGGGGCGATGAATGAGCAGTTCTTC
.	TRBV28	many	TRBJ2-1	CASSTPLRESDNEQFF	TGTGCCAGCTCCACCCCCCTACGGGAGTCGGACAATGAGCAGTTCTTC
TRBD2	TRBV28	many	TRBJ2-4	CASAAGLAGEWSKNIQYF	TGTGCCAGCGCGGCCGGACTAGCGGGAGAATGGTCCAAAAACATTCAGTACTTC
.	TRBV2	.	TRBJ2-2	CASSWEILTGELFF	TGTGCCAGCAGCTGGGAAATCCTCACCGGGGAGCTGTTTTTT
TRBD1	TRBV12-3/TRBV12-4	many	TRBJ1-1	CASSSKGQGNTEAFF	TGTGCCAGCAGTTCTAAGGGACAGGGGAATACTGAAGCTTTCTTT
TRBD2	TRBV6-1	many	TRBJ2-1	CASSEAPPGGFGNEQFF	TGTGCCAGCAGTGAAGCCCCCCCGGGAGGCTTCGGCAATGAGCAGTTCTTC
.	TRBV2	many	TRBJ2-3	CASSERPHTDTQYF	TGTGCCAGCAGTGAGCGACCTCACACAGATACGCAGTATTTT
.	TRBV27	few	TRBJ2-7	CASSQGYSYEQYF	TGTGCCAGCAGTCAGGGCTACTCCTACGAGCAGTACTTC